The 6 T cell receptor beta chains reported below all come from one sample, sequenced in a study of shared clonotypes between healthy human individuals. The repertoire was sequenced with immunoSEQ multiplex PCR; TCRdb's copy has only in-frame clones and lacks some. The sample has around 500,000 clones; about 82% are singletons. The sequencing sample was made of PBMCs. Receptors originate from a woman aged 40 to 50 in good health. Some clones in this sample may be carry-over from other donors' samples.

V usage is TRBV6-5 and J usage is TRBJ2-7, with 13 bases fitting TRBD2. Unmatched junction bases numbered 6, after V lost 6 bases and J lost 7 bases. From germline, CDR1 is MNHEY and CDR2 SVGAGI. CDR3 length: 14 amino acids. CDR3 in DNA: TGTGCCAGCAGCCGGACTAGCGGGAGTGGAGAGCAGTACTTC. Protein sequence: CASSRTSGSGEQYF.

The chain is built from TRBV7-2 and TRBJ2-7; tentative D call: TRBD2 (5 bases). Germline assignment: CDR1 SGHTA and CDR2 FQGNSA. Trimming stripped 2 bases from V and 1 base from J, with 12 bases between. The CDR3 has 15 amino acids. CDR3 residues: CASSLIRRASYEQYF. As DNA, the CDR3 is TGTGCCAGCAGCTTAATTAGGCGGGCGTCCTACGAGCAGTACTTC.

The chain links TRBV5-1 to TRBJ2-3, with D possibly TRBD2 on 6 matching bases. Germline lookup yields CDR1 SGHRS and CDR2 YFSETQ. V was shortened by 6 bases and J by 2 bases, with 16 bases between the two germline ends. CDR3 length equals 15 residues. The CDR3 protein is CASMTGGTYTDTQYF. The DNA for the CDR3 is TGCGCCAGCATGACCGGCGGGACCTACACAGATACGCAGTATTTT.

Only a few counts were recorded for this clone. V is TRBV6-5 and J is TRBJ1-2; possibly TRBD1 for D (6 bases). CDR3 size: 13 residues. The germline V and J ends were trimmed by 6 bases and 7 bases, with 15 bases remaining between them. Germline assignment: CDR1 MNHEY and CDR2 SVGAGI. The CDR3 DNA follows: TGTGCCAGCAGGCCACAGGGAACCGGTGGCTACACCTTC. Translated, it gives CASRPQGTGGYTF.

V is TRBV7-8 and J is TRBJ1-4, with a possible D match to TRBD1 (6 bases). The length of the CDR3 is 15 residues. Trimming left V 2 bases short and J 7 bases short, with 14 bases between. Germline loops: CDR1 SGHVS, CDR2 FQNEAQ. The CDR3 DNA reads TGTGCCAGCAGCTTAACCCGGGACAACGCTGAAAAACTGTTTTTT. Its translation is CASSLTRDNAEKLFF.

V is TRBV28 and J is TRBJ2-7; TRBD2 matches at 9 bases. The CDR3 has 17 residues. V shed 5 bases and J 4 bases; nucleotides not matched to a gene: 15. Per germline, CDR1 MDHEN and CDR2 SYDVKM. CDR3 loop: CASSPRSASGVTYEQYF. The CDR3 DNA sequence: TGTGCCAGCAGTCCCCGATCCGCTAGCGGGGTAACTTACGAGCAGTACTTC.